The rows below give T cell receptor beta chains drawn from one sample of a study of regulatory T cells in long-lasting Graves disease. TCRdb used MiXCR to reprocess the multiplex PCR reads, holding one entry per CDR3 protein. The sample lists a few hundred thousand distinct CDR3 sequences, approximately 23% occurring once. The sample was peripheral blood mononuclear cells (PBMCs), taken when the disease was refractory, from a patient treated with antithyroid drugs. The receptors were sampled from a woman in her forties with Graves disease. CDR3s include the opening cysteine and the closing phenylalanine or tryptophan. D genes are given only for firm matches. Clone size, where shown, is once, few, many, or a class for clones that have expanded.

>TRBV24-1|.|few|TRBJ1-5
TGTGCCACCTCCCCTTGGGGCAATCAGCCCCAGCATTTT
CATSPWGNQPQHF
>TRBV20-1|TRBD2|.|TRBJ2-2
TGCAGTGCTAGAGAAACGGGACTAGCGAACACCGGGGAGCTGTTTTTT
CSARETGLANTGELFF
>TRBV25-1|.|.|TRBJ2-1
TGTGCCAGCACTCCCTCCGAGGCAGGGCCCTACAATGAGCAGTTCTTC
CASTPSEAGPYNEQFF
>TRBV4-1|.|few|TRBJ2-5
TGCGCCAGCAGCCAAGATTCAGGGCTTGCGACCCAGTACTTC
CASSQDSGLATQYF
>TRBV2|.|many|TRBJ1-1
TGTGCCAGCATCGCTGGGATTGAAGCTTTCTTT
CASIAGIEAFF
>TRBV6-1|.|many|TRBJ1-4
TGTGCCAGCAGTGCCGCTCCAGGGCTGGCTAATGAAAAACTGTTTTTT
CASSAAPGLANEKLFF
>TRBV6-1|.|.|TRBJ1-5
TGTGCCAGCAGTGACAGGGCAGGCCAGCCCCAGCATTTT
CASSDRAGQPQHF
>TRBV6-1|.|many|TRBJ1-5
TGTGCCAGCAGGGCCTTGTCGGGCCAGCCCCAGCATTTT
CASRALSGQPQHF
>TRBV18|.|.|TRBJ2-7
TGTGCCAGCTCACTCGGACTTTCCTCGGACGAGCAGTACTTC
CASSLGLSSDEQYF
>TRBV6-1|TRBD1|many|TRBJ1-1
TGTGCCAGCAGTGCTCGGGACAGTGGTCCCACTGAAGCTTTCTTT
CASSARDSGPTEAFF
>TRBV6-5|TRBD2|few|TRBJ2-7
TGTGCCAGCAGTTCATACGATATAGCGGGCCAGCAGTACTTC
CASSSYDIAGQQYF
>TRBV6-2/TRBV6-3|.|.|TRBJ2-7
TGTGCCAGCAGTTATAATGGTCCCAAAGGGACCTACGAGCAGTACTTC
CASSYNGPKGTYEQYF
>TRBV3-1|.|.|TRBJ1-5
TGTGCCAGCAGCCAAGATTTGAGAGATCAGCCCCAGCATTTT
CASSQDLRDQPQHF
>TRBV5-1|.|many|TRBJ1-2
TGCGCCAGCAGCGTGGACGGGTACTATGGCTACACCTTC
CASSVDGYYGYTF
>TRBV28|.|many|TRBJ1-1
TGTGCCAGCTGTAAATCTTGGCCTATTACGAGGGACACTGAAGCTTTCTTT
CASCKSWPITRDTEAFF
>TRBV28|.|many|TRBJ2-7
TGTGCCAGCAGTCCGCCCCTCCGAGGGCAGTACTTC
CASSPPLRGQYF
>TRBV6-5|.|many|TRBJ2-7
TGTGCCAGCAGTTACTACAAGGGGGATTCCTACGAGCAGTACTTC
CASSYYKGDSYEQYF
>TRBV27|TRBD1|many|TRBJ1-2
TGTGCCAGCAGTTTATCCTGGGACAGGGGAAAGGATGGCTACACCTTC
CASSLSWDRGKDGYTF
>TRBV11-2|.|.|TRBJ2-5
TGTGCCAGCAGCCTAAAGACCTTCAACCACGGTGGGGAGACCCAGTACTTC
CASSLKTFNHGGETQYF
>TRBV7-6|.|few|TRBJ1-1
TGTGCCAGCAGCTCCCTGCGCTTGGCTGAAGCTTTCTTT
CASSSLRLAEAFF
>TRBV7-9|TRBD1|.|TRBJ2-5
TGTGCCAGCAGCACAAAACAGGGGGCTTTCGTGGAGACCCAGTACTTC
CASSTKQGAFVETQYF
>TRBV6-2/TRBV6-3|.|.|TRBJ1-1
TGTGCCAGCAGTTACTCAGGTTCTGCGGTGAACACTGAAGCTTTCTTT
CASSYSGSAVNTEAFF
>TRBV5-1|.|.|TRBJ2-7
TGCGCCAGCAGCCTGGGGGCCAACGAGCAGTACTTC
CASSLGANEQYF
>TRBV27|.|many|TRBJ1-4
TGTGCCAGCAAAGGGACCAGGGGTGTTGAGATTTTT
CASKGTRGVEIF
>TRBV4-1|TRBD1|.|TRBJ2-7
TGCGCCAGCAGCCGTCCGGACAGGGTCTACGAGCAGTACTTC
CASSRPDRVYEQYF
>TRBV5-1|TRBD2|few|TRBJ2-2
TGCGCCAGCAGCTTAGCGGGACTAAACACCGGGGAGCTGTTTTTT
CASSLAGLNTGELFF
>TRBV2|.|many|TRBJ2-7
TGTGCCAGCAGGGCACAAGGGTCTCTCCGGCGGGAGCAGTACTTC
CASRAQGSLRREQYF
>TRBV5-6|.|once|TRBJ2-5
TGTGCCAGCAGCCCCGGGTTCTCTGGGACCCAGTACTTC
CASSPGFSGTQYF
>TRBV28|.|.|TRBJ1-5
TGTGCCAGCAGTAGGACCGGGCCCTTTCATGGCAATCAGCCCCAGCATTTT
CASSRTGPFHGNQPQHF
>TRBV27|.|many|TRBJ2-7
TGTGCCAGCAGTTACGGACTCTCCTACGAGCAGTACTTC
CASSYGLSYEQYF
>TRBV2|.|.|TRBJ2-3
TGTGCCAGCAGTGGGCGTAAGGGGAGCACAGATACGCAGTATTTT
CASSGRKGSTDTQYF
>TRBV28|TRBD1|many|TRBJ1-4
TGTGCCAGCAGTGAGATCCAGGGACAGGGTCAGGAAAAACTGTTTTTT
CASSEIQGQGQEKLFF
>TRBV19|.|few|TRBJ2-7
TGTGCCAGTAGTAACAGGGTTGTTCCTGGAGAGCAGTACTTC
CASSNRVVPGEQYF
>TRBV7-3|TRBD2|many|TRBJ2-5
TGTGCCAGCAGCTCCGGTCTAGCGGGAGAAGAGACCCAGTACTTC
CASSSGLAGEETQYF
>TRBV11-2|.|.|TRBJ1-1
TGTGCCAGCAGCGCTCAGACGGGTAACACTGAAGCTTTCTTT
CASSAQTGNTEAFF
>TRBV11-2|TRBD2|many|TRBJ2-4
TGTGCCAGCACCCTAGCGGGAACTCTAAACATTCAGTACTTC
CASTLAGTLNIQYF
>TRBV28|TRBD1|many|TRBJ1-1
TGTGCCAGCAGTTCGGGACAGGGGGCTGAAGCTTTCTTT
CASSSGQGAEAFF
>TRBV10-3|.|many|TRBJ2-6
TGTGCCACCCTCCGGGGACCCAATTCTGGGGCCAACGTCCTGACTTTC
CATLRGPNSGANVLTF
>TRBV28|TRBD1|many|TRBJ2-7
TGTGCCAGCAGAAGGGACAGGGGGTCCTTCTACGAGCAGTACTTC
CASRRDRGSFYEQYF
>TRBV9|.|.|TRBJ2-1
TGTGCCAGCAGCGTCCATCTGGAGGCAGAGCAGTTCTTC
CASSVHLEAEQFF
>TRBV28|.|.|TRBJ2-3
TGTGCCAGCATCAGCAGGGGGAGGGCCGGGGATACGCAGTATTTT
CASISRGRAGDTQYF
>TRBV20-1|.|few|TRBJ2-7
TGCAGTGCCCGGGACGGACAGTTCAGGGACGAGCAGTACTTC
CSARDGQFRDEQYF
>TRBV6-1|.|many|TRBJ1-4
TGTGCCAGCAGTACGGGAGGCGCTTCGTTTGCAACTAATGAAAAACTGTTTTTT
CASSTGGASFATNEKLFF
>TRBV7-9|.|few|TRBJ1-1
TGCGCCAGCAGCTTGCGAGCGAACACTGAAGCTTTCTTT
CASSLRANTEAFF
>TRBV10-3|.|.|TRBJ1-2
TGTGCCATCAGTGAGGCCCTCGGGTCGGGCTACACCTTC
CAISEALGSGYTF
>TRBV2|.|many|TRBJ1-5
TGTGCCAGCAGGGGTATCGGCAATCAGCCCCAGCATTTT
CASRGIGNQPQHF
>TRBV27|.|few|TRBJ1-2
TGTGCCAGCAGTTTATCTCGGGAGAACTATGGCTACACCTTC
CASSLSRENYGYTF
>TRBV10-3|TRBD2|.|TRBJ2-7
TGTGCCATCAGAGCCGGGACTAGCACTTACTACGAGCAGTACTTC
CAIRAGTSTYYEQYF
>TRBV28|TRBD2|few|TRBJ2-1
TGTGCCAGCAGCCACACTAGCGGGAGTAACCACAATGAGCAGTTCTTC
CASSHTSGSNHNEQFF
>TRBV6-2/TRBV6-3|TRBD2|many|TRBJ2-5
TGTGCCAGCAGTTACGGCGCGGGAGGGATCTCCTGGGAGACCCAGTACTTC
CASSYGAGGISWETQYF
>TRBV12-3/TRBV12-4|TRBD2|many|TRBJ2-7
TGTGCCAGCAGCGCAGAAATAGCGGGAGGACGGGAGCAGTACTTC
CASSAEIAGGREQYF
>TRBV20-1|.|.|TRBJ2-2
TGCAGTGCTAGAGATCTTGGAAACACCGGGGAGCTGTTTTTT
CSARDLGNTGELFF